This is a list of T cell receptor beta chains from one sample in a study of PD-1 blockade in classical Hodgkin lymphoma. Only in-frame clones appear in the TCRdb table, and some are missing; sequencing was by immunoSEQ multiplex PCR. The sample comprises some 90,000 clones, over 75% of which are singletons, and less than 10% rests with the top ten. This specimen was peripheral blood mononuclear cells (PBMCs), taken before the fourth cycle of nivolumab. The receptors here all came from a human donor with classical Hodgkin lymphoma. The CDR3 runs from the conserved cysteine through the conserved F or W. D genes are given only for firm matches.

D gene	V gene	CDR3 length	CDR3 protein
-	TRBV19	13	CASSGQGKETQYF
TRBD2	TRBV7-6	18	CASSGEGLAGGLYNEQFF
TRBD2	TRBV6-5	15	CASSRRLALTDTQYF
TRBD2	TRBV28	15	CAGGDVEYTADTQYF
-	TRBV27	17	CASSSRAREEADEKLFF
TRBD1	TRBV30	15	CAWRGGTGVPHEQYF
-	TRBV11-1	16	CASSIRVGGMNTEAFF
TRBD1	TRBV5-4	14	CASSYGQAIYGYTF
-	TRBV18	13	CASSPSGANVLTF
TRBD1	TRBV5-4	16	CASSKGQGNVYEKLFF
-	TRBV5-1	14	CASSLGRADETQYF
TRBD2	TRBV4-3	18	CASSQGPGLAGLPYEQYF
TRBD2	TRBV19	14	CASRISGGGDTQYF
-	TRBV10-3	14	CAISEQGNYQPQHF
-	TRBV18	14	CASSPRGRDYEQYF
TRBD2	TRBV7-9	19	CASSLSYRGGLAAYNEQFF
-	TRBV18	14	CASSPRTPGAEAFF
-	TRBV7-3	14	CASSLSLLPDTQYF
-	TRBV6-5	12	CASSWSTGELFF
-	TRBV7-6	13	CASSLAWQETQYF
-	TRBV28	16	CASSLLGRLGSYEQYF
-	TRBV6-6	10	CASGEAGYTF
-	TRBV1	13	CTSPDTVCPGYTF
-	TRBV10-3	13	CAMTAGASDEQYF
-	TRBV5-8	13	CASSWGPRQPQHF
TRBD2	TRBV11-1	14	CASSSGLAPYEQYF
TRBD1	TRBV6-5	14	CASSYIGGAFGYTF
-	TRBV7-8	17	CASSFLRGGLGNQPQHF
-	TRBV11-3	14	CASSVPAGRNEQFF
TRBD1	TRBV27	16	CASRTGARGNTGELFF
-	TRBV30	15	CAWSDGSNPYNEQFF